This passage covers 10 T cell receptor beta chains from one sample sequenced in a study of blood T cell repertoires in COVID-19. The data were produced by immunoSEQ multiplex PCR, yet TCRdb's version contains in-frame clones alone and is incomplete. The sample has approximately 200,000 clones; 86% are singletons. Material for sequencing was PBMCs or T cells enriched from blood (not recorded which). These receptors all stem from a woman in her 30s who had recovered from COVID-19.

V usage is TRBV21-1 and J usage is TRBJ2-7; the tabulated D call, TRBD2, remains unverified against the DNA. TRBV21-1 is a pseudogene locus. The CDR3 length is 21 residues. CDR3 region: CASSKVEGFGLAEHTYDEQYF. The CDR3 nucleotides read TGTGCCAGCAGCAAAGTGGAGGGCTTCGGACTAGCGGAACATACCTACGACGAGCAGTACTTC.

The V call is TRBV5-1, the J call TRBJ2-5, with D perhaps matching TRBD1 (6 bases). The CDR3 is 14 amino acids. Trimming pared 4 bases from V and 5 bases from J, leaving 15 bases between. CDR1 SGHRS and CDR2 YFSETQ come from the germline V gene. The CDR3 protein is CASSGTGTGETQYF. The DNA of the CDR3 is TGCGCCAGCAGCGGTACAGGGACGGGGGAGACCCAGTACTTC. Full variable domain (outside the CDR3, taken from reference TRBV5-1 and TRBJ2-5): KAGVTQTPRYLIKTRGQQVTLSCSPISGHRSVSWYQQTPGQGLQFLFEYFSETQRNKGNFPGRFSGRQFSNSRSEMNVSTLELGDSALYLCASSGTGTGETQYFGPGTRLLVL.

The chain has TRBV5-1 and TRBJ2-3, with a possible D match to TRBD2 (5 bases). V was clipped by 0 bases and J by 5 bases, with 25 bases between them. CDR1 and CDR2 from the germline V gene are SGHRS and YFSETQ. The CDR3 spans 19 residues. The CDR3 loop reads CASSLAGNTSVGTRDTQYF. Here the CDR3 DNA reads TGCGCCAGCAGCTTGGCCGGGAACACCTCCGTGGGAACAAGAGATACGCAGTATTTT.

The chain has TRBV29-1 and TRBJ1-2, with 7 bases fitting TRBD1. J was trimmed by 2 bases and V by 4 bases; bases with no gene match: 4. Per the germline V gene, CDR1 is SQVTM and CDR2 is ANQGSEA. The CDR3 sequence is 13 residues long. CDR3 coding DNA: TGCAGCGTTGCCGGGACAGAGAACTATGGCTACACCTTC. Encoded protein: CSVAGTENYGYTF.

The gene calls are TRBV28 and TRBJ1-5; no definite D call. Germline V gene sequence: CDR1 MDHEN, CDR2 SYDVKM. V was cut by 5 bases and J by 4 bases, with 9 bases left in between. The CDR3 loop spans 13 amino acids. CDR3 nucleotides: TGTGCCAGCAGTCTCCATGCGAATCAGCCCCAGCATTTT. This sequence encodes CASSLHANQPQHF.

This chain connects TRBV3-1 (or the pseudogene TRBV3-2) to TRBJ2-5; 13 bases match TRBD2. CDR1 LGHDT and CDR2 YNNKEL come from the germline V gene (reference sequence). Trimming took 5 bases from V and 13 from J; bases not matched to a gene: 7. The CDR3 spans 13 residues. The CDR3 sequence is CASSTSGLAGWYF. In nucleotides, the CDR3 is TGTGCCAGCAGCACCTCGGGACTAGCGGGATGGTACTTC.

This clone was observed a few times. The gene calls are TRBV7-9 and TRBJ2-1; 8 nucleotides agree with TRBD1. The CDR3 contains 14 residues. Trimming at V came to 4 bases and at J to 8 bases, leaving 7 bases not matched to a gene. The germline V gene encodes CDR1 SEHNR and CDR2 FQNEAQ (reference sequence). The CDR3: CASSSNLDRDEQFF. The CDR3 bases are TGTGCCAGCAGCTCTAACTTGGACAGGGATGAGCAGTTCTTC.

This clone was seen a few times. This rearrangement joins TRBV27 to TRBJ2-7, with 13 bases aligning to TRBD2. Per germline, CDR1 MNHEY and CDR2 SMNVEV (reference sequence). The trim removed 3 bases at V and 4 bases at J, leaving 12 bases unmatched. CDR3 length: 18 amino acids. The CDR3 DNA reads TGTGCCAGCAGTTTCCGAGCGGGACTAGCGGGACCTGGGTACGAGCAGTACTTC. The encoded protein is CASSFRAGLAGPGYEQYF.

The chain carries TRBV18 and TRBJ1-3; D may be TRBD1 (5 bases). The CDR3 has 16 amino acids. The V end lost 2 bases, the J end lost 8 bases, and 19 bases lay between the germline ends. Germline loops: CDR1 KGHSH, CDR2 LQKENI. CDR3 DNA: TGTGCCAGCTCACCATCACTCTTATCAGGGAGGGACACCATATATTTT. Amino acid sequence: CASSPSLLSGRDTIYF.

The V and J genes are TRBV25-1 and TRBJ1-1, with D perhaps matching TRBD1 (5 bases). Trimming shortened V by 5 bases and J by 1 base, and 11 bases separated the two germline ends. The CDR3 contains 14 residues. Looked up from germline, CDR1 is MGHDK and CDR2 is SYGVNS. CDR3 in DNA: TGTGCCAGCAGTTCAGGGTTGGGGAACACTGAAGCTTTCTTT. Protein: CASSSGLGNTEAFF.